This T cell receptor (beta chain) is drawn from a study of T cell changes during pregnancy in multiple sclerosis. CDR1 is MDHEN, CDR2 SYDVKM, per germline. V was shortened by 0 bases and J by 0 bases, with 6 bases between the two germline ends. The CDR3 spans 14 residues. Here immunoSEQ multiplex PCR was the method, and the copy in TCRdb shows in-frame clones only, minus some. Here the sample spans 35,000 to 45,000 clones, nearly 90% being singletons. The sequenced sample was CD4+ T cells from peripheral blood mononuclear cells, obtained after pregnancy. The receptor was isolated from a female donor with multiple sclerosis, enrolled in a pregnancy study. The chain carries TRBV28 and TRBJ2-7; no clear D. The CDR3 here is CASSLWQDSYEQYF. The CDR3, as DNA: TGTGCCAGCAGTTTATGGCAGGACTCCTACGAGCAGTACTTC. Variable domain in full (rest from reference TRBV28 and TRBJ2-7): DVKVTQSSRYLVKRTGEKVFLECVQDMDHENMFWYRQDPGLGLRLIYFSYDVKMKEKGDIPEGYSVSREKKERFSLILESASTNQTSMYLCASSLWQDSYEQYFGPGTRLTVT.